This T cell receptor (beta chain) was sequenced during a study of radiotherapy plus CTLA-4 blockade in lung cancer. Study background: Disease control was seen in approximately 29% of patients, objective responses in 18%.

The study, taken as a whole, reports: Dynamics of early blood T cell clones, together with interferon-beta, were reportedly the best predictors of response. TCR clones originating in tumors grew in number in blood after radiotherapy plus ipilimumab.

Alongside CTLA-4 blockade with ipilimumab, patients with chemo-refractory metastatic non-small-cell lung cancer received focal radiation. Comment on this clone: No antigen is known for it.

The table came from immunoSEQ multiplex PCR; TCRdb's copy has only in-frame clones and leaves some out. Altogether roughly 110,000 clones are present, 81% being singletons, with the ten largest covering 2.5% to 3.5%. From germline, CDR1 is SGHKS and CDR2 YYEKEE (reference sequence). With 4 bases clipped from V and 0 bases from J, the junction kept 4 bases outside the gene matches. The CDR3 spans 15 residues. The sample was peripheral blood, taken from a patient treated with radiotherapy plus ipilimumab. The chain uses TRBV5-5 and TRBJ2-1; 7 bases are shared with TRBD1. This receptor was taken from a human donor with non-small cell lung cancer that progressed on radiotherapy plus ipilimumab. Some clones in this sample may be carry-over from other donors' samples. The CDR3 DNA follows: TGTGCCAGCAGCCCCGGGACAGTCTCCTACAATGAGCAGTTCTTC. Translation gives CASSPGTVSYNEQFF.